Listed here is a single TCR beta chain. Which antigen it targets is not known. No base-level quality is on record; no much larger clone is a single base apart. The data are from a study of blood T cell repertoires in COVID-19 (TCRdb year 2020). Describing the broader study: Samples from collaborators originated in the United States, Italy and Spain and spanned both the acute and convalescent phases of COVID-19. The material from the prospective study consisted of cDNA or gDNA derived from T cells, B-cell-depleted T cells, or PBMCs. Deeply sampled blood TCRbeta repertoires from subjects exposed to, actively infected with, or recovered from COVID-19 were included in the dataset. A freely available public database, intended as a resource for researchers studying the immune response to SARS-CoV-2, is where the repertoires were released. The samples were drawn from the first 160 participants of the ongoing ImmuneRACE study and from 950 to 1,500 subjects provided by 6 global collaborators. The sample metadata nearly always contained a de-identified subject ID, COVID-19 status, age in years and sex. Where available, HLA class I and class II types were taken from metadata supplied by the sample provider and were not determined by assay-based typing.

TCRbeta CDR3 regions were amplified from genomic DNA using the immunoSEQ Assay, a bias-controlled multiplex PCR. The paper's data handling went like this. Nucleated cell counts per sample were estimated from amplification of reference gene primers within the assay. To quantify the absolute abundance of each unique TCRbeta CDR3 rearrangement, sequence reads were collapsed and filtered. For each sample, productive Simpson clonality was calculated as the square root of Simpson's diversity index over productive rearrangements. TCRdb re-hosts the immuneACCESS table, in-frame sequences only. Its copies lack some clones; in the studies checked, an unresolved V gene accounts for under half of them, and the cause for the rest is not known. From that table come the V and J calls and clone size; the DNA was used to work out D and trimming. The sample has approximately 79,000 clones on record, approximately 90% of them singletons. The top ten clones comprise about 0.56% of the sample.

Here is what the overall study found, with its caveats: Clinical and demographic metadata were provided uncurated, with the amount varying by source and participant.

The cysteine opens and the phenylalanine closes a CDR3 of 15 amino acids. Kept here is only the CDR3 DNA, which spans 45 bases and is read in frame from base 1. V and J are trimmed by 5 bases and 3 bases, and the gene matches miss 9 bases of the junction. The germline V gene (reference sequence) sets CDR1 to LNHDA and CDR2 to SQIVND. Each collaborating institution followed its own protocols to collect whole blood in K2EDTA tubes. For TCRbeta analysis, collaborator samples were shipped as frozen whole blood, as isolated PBMCs, or as DNA extracted from either sample type. The chain was built from TRBV19 and TRBJ1-1, with 7 junctional bases fitting TRBD1. The receptor was isolated from a man aged 55-75 years with acute or convalescent COVID-19. The specimen was peripheral blood. The DNA reads as follows: TGTGCCAGTAGTTTCGCGGACAGGCGGGACACTGAAGCTTTCTTT. It specifies CASSFADRRDTEAFF.